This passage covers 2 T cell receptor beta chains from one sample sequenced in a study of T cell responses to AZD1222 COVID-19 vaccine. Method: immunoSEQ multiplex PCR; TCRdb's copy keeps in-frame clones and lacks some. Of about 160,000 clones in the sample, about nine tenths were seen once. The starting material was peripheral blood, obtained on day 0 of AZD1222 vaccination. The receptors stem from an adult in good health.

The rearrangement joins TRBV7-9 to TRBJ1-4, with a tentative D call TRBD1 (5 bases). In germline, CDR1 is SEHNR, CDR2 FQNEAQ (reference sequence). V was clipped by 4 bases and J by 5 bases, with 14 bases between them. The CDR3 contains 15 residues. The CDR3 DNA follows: TGTGCCAGCAGCTATGGGGGTGTAATAAATGAAAAACTGTTTTTT. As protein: CASSYGGVINEKLFF.

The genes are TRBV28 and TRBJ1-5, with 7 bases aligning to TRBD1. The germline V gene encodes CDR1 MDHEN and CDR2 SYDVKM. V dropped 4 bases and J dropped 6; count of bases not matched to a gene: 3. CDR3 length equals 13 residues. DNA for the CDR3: TGTGCCAGCAGTTACAGGGGAGGTCAGCCCCAGCATTTT. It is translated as CASSYRGGQPQHF.